This TCR beta chain stems from a study of blood T cell repertoires in COVID-19. For the study at large: Whether acute or convalescent, the COVID-19 samples came from the United States, Italy and Spain. T cells, B-cell-depleted T cells, or PBMCs supplied cDNA or gDNA.

Ages ranged from about 18 to 100 years, with residence in about 24 US areas. Each participant's cohort was designated according to participant-reported clinical history. This clone was counted a single time. Data came from immunoSEQ multiplex PCR; TCRdb stores just in-frame clones and leaves some out. Among some 240,000 clones, 70% to 90% were seen once, and the ten largest hold about 6.9%. With V trimmed by 3 bases and J by 2 bases, 1 base remained unmatched. Germline lookup yields CDR1 MNHEY and CDR2 SMNVEV (reference sequence). CDR3 size: 14 residues. The V and J genes are TRBV27 and TRBJ1-2; 9 nucleotides match TRBD1. This TCR was sampled from a woman aged 50 to 65 who had been exposed to COVID-19. Sequenced sample: PBMCs or T cells enriched from blood (not recorded which). The CDR3 bases are TGTGCCAGCAGTTTCGGACAGGGGAACTATGGCTACACCTTC. This sequence encodes CASSFGQGNYGYTF.